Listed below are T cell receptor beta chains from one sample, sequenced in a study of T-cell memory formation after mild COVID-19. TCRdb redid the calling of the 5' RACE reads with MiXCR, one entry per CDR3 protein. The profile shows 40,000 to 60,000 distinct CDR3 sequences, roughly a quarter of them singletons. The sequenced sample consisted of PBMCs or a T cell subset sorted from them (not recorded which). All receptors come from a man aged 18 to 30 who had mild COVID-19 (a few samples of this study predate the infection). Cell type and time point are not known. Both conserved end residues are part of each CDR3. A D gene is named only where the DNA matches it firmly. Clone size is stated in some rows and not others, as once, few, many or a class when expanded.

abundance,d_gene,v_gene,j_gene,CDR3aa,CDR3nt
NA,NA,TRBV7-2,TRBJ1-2,CASSLVKSSGQGYTF,TGTGCCAGCAGCTTAGTGAAGTCCTCAGGGCAAGGCTACACCTTC
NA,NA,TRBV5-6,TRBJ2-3,CASSPVGLPDTDTQYF,TGTGCCAGCAGCCCCGTCGGACTACCAGACACAGATACGCAGTATTTT
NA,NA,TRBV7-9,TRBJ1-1,CASSLDRARGTEAFF,TGTGCCAGCAGCTTAGATCGGGCCCGGGGCACTGAAGCTTTCTTT
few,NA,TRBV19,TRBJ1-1,CASIQGATEAFF,TGTGCCAGTATCCAAGGGGCCACTGAAGCTTTCTTT
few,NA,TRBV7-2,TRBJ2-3,CASSLDPAGTDTQYF,TGTGCCAGCAGCTTAGATCCCGCCGGCACAGATACGCAGTATTTT
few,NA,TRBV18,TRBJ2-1,CASSPEVTSYNEQFF,TGTGCCAGCTCACCAGAAGTGACCTCCTACAATGAGCAGTTCTTC
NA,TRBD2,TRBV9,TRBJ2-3,CASSVIAGAADTQYF,TGTGCCAGCAGCGTAATAGCGGGGGCGGCAGATACGCAGTATTTT
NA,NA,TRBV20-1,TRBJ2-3,CSALPTGTSTDTQYF,TGCAGTGCCCTCCCGACAGGGACTAGCACAGATACGCAGTATTTT
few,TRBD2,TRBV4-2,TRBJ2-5,CASSQDWNGGAVETQYF,TGTGCCAGCAGCCAAGATTGGAACGGGGGGGCCGTTGAGACCCAGTACTTC
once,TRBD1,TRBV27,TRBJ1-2,CASSFTGGNSLGGYTF,TGTGCCAGCAGTTTCACAGGGGGCAATAGCTTGGGCGGCTACACCTTC
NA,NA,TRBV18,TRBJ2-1,CASSPPLRTDNEQFF,TGTGCCAGCTCACCACCTCTCCGGACAGACAATGAGCAGTTCTTC
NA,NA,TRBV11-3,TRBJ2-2,CASRSGDTGELFF,TGTGCCAGCAGGTCGGGCGATACCGGGGAGCTGTTTTTT
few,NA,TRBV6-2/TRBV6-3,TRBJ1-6,CASSYSPGYLDSPLHF,TGTGCCAGCAGTTACTCCCCTGGTTACTTGGATTCACCCCTCCACTTT
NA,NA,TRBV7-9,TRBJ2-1,CASSSGPAWFF,TGTGCCAGCAGTTCGGGCCCGGCTTGGTTCTTC
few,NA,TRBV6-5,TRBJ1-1,CASSWRRNTEAFF,TGTGCCAGCAGTTGGCGACGGAACACTGAAGCTTTCTTT
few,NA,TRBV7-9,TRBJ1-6,CASSSDGGDLHF,TGTGCCAGCAGCTCAGACGGGGGGGACCTCCACTTT
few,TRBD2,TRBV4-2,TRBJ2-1,CAGGVTLGNEQFF,TGTGCGGGGGGGGTCACACTCGGTAATGAGCAGTTCTTC
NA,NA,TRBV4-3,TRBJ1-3,CASSQDDVMSSGNTIYF,TGCGCCAGCAGCCAAGATGACGTGATGAGCTCTGGAAACACCATATATTTT
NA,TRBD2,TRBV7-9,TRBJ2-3,CASSATSDLRDTQYF,TGTGCCAGCAGCGCGACTAGCGACCTCCGGGATACGCAGTATTTT